The TCR beta chain described here comes from a study of glioma-infiltrating T cells after dendritic cell vaccination. Study-level results: Patients with more pretreatment TILs had longer time to progression and survival.

About this clone itself: Antigen unknown.

The PCR used 60 V beta and 13 J beta primers. Only in-frame clones appear in the TCRdb table, and some are missing; sequencing was by immunoSEQ multiplex PCR. The repertoire holds about 10,000 clones, more than 75% seen once, with about two fifths in the top ten. The V and J ends lost 8 bases and 4 bases respectively, with 8 bases between them. This CDR3 comprises 11 residues. Germline lookup yields CDR1 MGHDK and CDR2 SYGVNS. Time point indicated: after dendritic cell vaccination, including at tumor progression/relapse. Isocitrate dehydrogenase mutation was absent in all glioblastoma patients. Blood PBMC samples: pre-vaccination, two weeks post third vaccination, and at tumor progression.

The clonotype comes from a human donor with glioblastoma. This chain connects TRBV25-1 to TRBJ1-2; no clear D gene. The specimen comprised blood, sampled after dendritic cell vaccination. For the CDR3, the DNA is TGTGCCAGCCGGGGATCCTATGGCTACACCTTC. Its protein product is CASRGSYGYTF.